Following are 12 T cell receptor beta chains from one sample sequenced in a study of regulatory T cells in long-lasting Graves disease. Regarding time point: persistent/refractory GD, antithyroid drugs over 5 years with positive TRAb. PBMCs were the source of the RNA used for TCR sequencing. TCR beta libraries were built with iRepertoire HTBI primers and Arm-PCR of CDR3 regions. One entry per CDR3 protein, called by TCRdb with MiXCR from the multiplex PCR reads. This sample has 400,000 to 500,000 distinct CDR3 sequences, with 20% to 25% found just once. The sequencing here drew on peripheral blood mononuclear cells (PBMCs), taken when the disease was refractory, from a patient treated with antithyroid drugs. The receptors shown here come from a female donor with Graves disease.

The sample holds many counts of this clonotype. The chain couples TRBV6-9 to TRBJ2-7, with no clear D. Per the germline V gene, CDR1 is MNHGY and CDR2 is SVAAGI. The germline V and J ends were trimmed by 3 bases and 6 bases, with 15 bases remaining between them. The CDR3 runs 14 residues. The DNA for the CDR3 is TGTGCCAGCAGTTACACGGCCGCGCGTCTCGAGCAGTACTTC. Translated, it gives CASSYTAARLEQYF.

This rearrangement joins TRBV6-5 to TRBJ2-7; D remains ambiguous. The V end was cut by 4 bases, the J end by 6 bases, with 7 bases between. The CDR3 sequence is 11 residues long. The germline V gene has CDR1 MNHEY and CDR2 SVGAGI. The chain's CDR3 is CASSSWGEQYF. CDR3 nucleotide sequence: TGTGCCAGCAGTTCATGGGGCGAGCAGTACTTC.

Ten or more counts support this clonotype. This rearrangement joins TRBV28 to TRBJ1-5; 10 nucleotides line up with TRBD1. The CDR3 is 14 residues long. Germline trimming cut 6 bases from V and 9 bases from J; bases unmatched to any gene: 8. Germline lookup yields CDR1 MDHEN and CDR2 SYDVKM. The CDR3 DNA follows: TGTGCCAGCAGCAGTGACAGGGGGCAGCTGCCCCAGCATTTT. This encodes CASSSDRGQLPQHF.

About this clonotype: A far bigger clonotype differs at one base, so this is likely a read error. The V gene is TRBV6-5, the J gene TRBJ1-4; a possible D gene is TRBD1 (6 bases). The CDR3 length is 16 residues. V lost 2 bases and J 8 bases, leaving 18 bases between the germline ends. Germline-derived CDR1 and CDR2 are MNHEY and SVGAGI. In nucleotides, the CDR3 is TGTGCCAGCAGTTACGGGGCGGACAGCCCAGCGGAAAAACTGTTTTTT. Translation gives CASSYGADSPAEKLFF.

This clonotype was counted at least ten times. The J gene is TRBJ2-5, the V gene TRBV2; D is uncertain. Germline V gene lookup returns CDR1 SNHLY and CDR2 FYNNEI. The CDR3 has 13 amino acids. The V and J ends lost 9 bases and 5 bases respectively, with 16 bases between them. CDR3 protein: CASSWTTRETQYF. In DNA, the CDR3 is TGTGCCAGTTCGTGGACGACCCGGGAGACCCAGTACTTC.

The V gene is TRBV28, the J gene TRBJ2-1; a possible D gene is TRBD2 (5 bases). Germline CDR1 MDHEN, CDR2 SYDVKM. The ends were cut back, 6 bases at V and 5 bases at J, with 23 bases in the middle. This CDR3 is 17 amino acids long. CDR3 nucleotides: TGTGCCAGCAGACGTAACTTAGGGTTAGCGCCGAACAATGAGCAGTTCTTC. Amino acids: CASRRNLGLAPNNEQFF. The whole variable domain, remainder taken from reference TRBV28 and TRBJ2-1, is DVKVTQSSRYLVKRTGEKVFLECVQDMDHENMFWYRQDPGLGLRLIYFSYDVKMKEKGDIPEGYSVSREKKERFSLILESASTNQTSMYLCASRRNLGLAPNNEQFFGPGTRLTVL.

The CDR3 DNA is TGTGCCAGCAGTGATTGGGCCGCAGACACCATATATTTT. This translates into CASSDWAADTIYF. V gene TRBV6-1 combines with J gene TRBJ1-3; D gene unclear. Trimming cost V 3 bases and J 8 bases, with 11 bases left between them. The germline CDR1 and CDR2 sequences are MNHNS and SASEGT. This CDR3 spans 13 amino acids.

This clonotype turned up a few times. The chain combines TRBV4-3 with TRBJ1-6; D uncertain. The CDR3 spans 15 residues. V shed 1 base and J shed 4 bases, with 8 bases lying between them. Germline CDR1 LGHNA, CDR2 YSLEER. CDR3 sequence reads: CASSQATSYNSPLHF. CDR3 in DNA: TGCGCCAGCAGCCAAGCGACAAGTTATAATTCACCCCTCCACTTT.

In its sample, this clonotype was seen many times. The V and J genes are TRBV6-5 and TRBJ2-2, with 11 bases matching TRBD2. Germline CDR1 is MNHEY and CDR2 is SVGAGI. The J segment lost 7 bases and the V segment lost 4 bases, leaving 5 bases of the junction unmatched. CDR3 length: 15 residues. DNA for the CDR3: TGTGCCAGCAGTTGGTCACTAGCGGGAGACGGGGAGCTGTTTTTT. It specifies CASSWSLAGDGELFF.

The chain links TRBV7-8 to TRBJ2-7; TRBD2 agrees at 14 bases. V was clipped by 1 base and J by 3 bases; unmatched bases: 5. Germline values: CDR1 SGHVS, CDR2 FQNEAQ. The CDR3 runs to 17 residues. In DNA, the CDR3 is TGTGCCAGCAGCTTAGACACCGGACTAGCGGGGGGCTACGAGCAGTACTTC. Translation gives CASSLDTGLAGGYEQYF.

V is TRBV12-3 or TRBV12-4 and J is TRBJ2-2, with 7 bases aligning to TRBD1. This CDR3 is built from 15 residues. V trimming: 3 bases; J trimming: 6 bases; junction bases outside the gene matches: 7. CDR3 nucleotide sequence: TGTGCCAGCAGTTTGGGACAGTCTTGGGCCGGGGAGCTGTTTTTT. Its translation is CASSLGQSWAGELFF.

Concerning this clonotype itself: One junction end disagrees with the germline gene, perhaps due to a read error. The chain combines TRBV7-2 with TRBJ1-6, with D perhaps matching TRBD1 (5 bases). The CDR3 is made up of 17 amino acids. Per germline, CDR1 SGHTA and CDR2 FQGNSA. CDR3 nucleotide sequence: TGTGCCAGCAGCTTAGCGAGGAGACAGACCTATAATTCACCCCCCCACTTT. As protein: CASSLARRQTYNSPPHF.